These 16 T cell receptor beta chains share one sample of origin, sequenced in a study of cytomegalovirus exposure and HLA in healthy donors. PCR was performed using 60 Vbeta and 13 Jbeta primers. This table comes from immunoSEQ multiplex PCR, and its TCRdb copy is limited to in-frame clones, with some not included. The data contain fewer than 200,000 clones, around 80% of them seen just once; the ten biggest clones take up 0.7% to 0.95%. The sequencing input was PBMCs. The receptor source for this set is a woman between 18 and 29 years old in good health and CMV-seronegative.

The chain employs TRBV28 and TRBJ2-3; 10 bases match TRBD2. Unmatched junction bases numbered 0, after V lost 2 bases and J lost 1 base. This CDR3 is built from 15 residues. The germline V gene encodes CDR1 MDHEN and CDR2 SYDVKM. This CDR3 reads CASSLGLAGTDTQYF. The CDR3 DNA reads as TGTGCCAGCAGTTTAGGACTAGCGGGCACAGATACGCAGTATTTT.

The chain has TRBV7-2 and TRBJ2-2; 9 nucleotides agree with TRBD1. V lost 11 bases, J lost 3 bases, and 13 bases stayed unmatched. The CDR3 runs to 16 residues. CDR1 SGHTA and CDR2 FQGNSA come from the germline V gene. The DNA for the CDR3 is TGTGCCCAGAGAGGAGGGGGACAGGGTTACACCGGGGAGCTGTTTTTT. It encodes CAQRGGGQGYTGELFF.

The chain links TRBV7-6 to TRBJ2-7; tentative D call: TRBD2 (6 bases). V lost 1 base to trimming and J lost 5 bases, with 18 bases between them. In germline, CDR1 is SGHVS, CDR2 FNYEAQ. The CDR3 runs 16 residues. In DNA, the CDR3 is TGTGCCAGCAGCTTAGGCCCAGCGGGTAGGGCGAACGAGCAGTACTTC. The encoded protein is CASSLGPAGRANEQYF.

The chain joins TRBV5-1 to TRBJ2-5, with 8 positions matching TRBD2. The V gene end was trimmed by 0 bases and the J gene end by 5 bases; junction bases not matched to a gene: 9. Germline V gene data show CDR1 as SGHRS and CDR2 as YFSETQ. CDR3 length: 16 amino acids. For the CDR3, the DNA is TGCGCCAGCAGCTTGGCGGCGGGAGGCGGAGAGGAGACCCAGTACTTC. Its protein product is CASSLAAGGGEETQYF.

V is TRBV2 and J is TRBJ2-3; TRBD2 matches 10 bases. This CDR3 comprises 17 residues. CDR1 and CDR2 (germline): SNHLY, FYNNEI. J gave up 1 base and V 2 bases, and 6 bases lay outside the gene matches. CDR3 residues: CASSERWLAGGTDTQYF. The DNA for the CDR3 is TGTGCCAGCAGTGAAAGATGGCTAGCGGGAGGCACAGATACGCAGTATTTT.

The chain carries TRBV19 and TRBJ2-7; D might be TRBD1 (5 bases). The CDR3 is made up of 13 amino acids. Germline-derived CDR1 and CDR2 are LNHDA and SQIVND (reference sequence). The V end lost 3 bases, the J end lost 4 bases, and 10 bases lay between the germline ends. CDR3 amino acids: CASSMTDKYEQYF. Written as DNA, the CDR3 is TGTGCCAGTAGTATGACAGACAAGTACGAGCAGTACTTC.

The chain recombines TRBV27 with TRBJ1-5; D is unresolved. In germline, CDR1 is MNHEY, CDR2 SMNVEV (reference sequence). This CDR3 has 14 amino acids. V lost 0 bases and J lost 2, with 5 bases in between. As DNA, the CDR3 is TGTGCCAGCAGTTTATCCCGGGGCAATCAGCCCCAGCATTTT. This translates into CASSLSRGNQPQHF.

Points on this clone: Lacking the conserved final phenylalanine or tryptophan, this CDR3 likely reflects a read error. The chain is built from TRBV5-1 and TRBJ2-3; a possible D gene is TRBD2 (5 bases). Germline V CDR1 and CDR2: SGHRS, YFSETQ. Trimming shortened V by 2 bases and J by 5 bases, and 15 bases separated the two germline ends. This CDR3 has 15 residues. The CDR3 DNA reads TGCGCCAGCAGCTTAGTTCTAGGAGGTAGAGATACGCAGTATGTT. Protein product: CASSLVLGGRDTQYV.

J is TRBJ2-2 and V is TRBV19, with 12 bases that match TRBD2. V was pared by 0 bases and J by 7 bases, with 6 bases of the junction left unmatched. The CDR3 runs to 17 residues. Germline CDR1 and CDR2: LNHDA and SQIVND (reference sequence). This CDR3 reads CASSIDRLAGVIGELFF. Written as DNA, the CDR3 is TGTGCCAGTAGTATAGATCGACTAGCGGGAGTTATCGGGGAGCTGTTTTTT.

This clone appeared once. This chain links TRBV7-2 with TRBJ2-3; D remains unclear. This CDR3 spans 13 amino acids. V gave up 6 bases and J gave up 2 bases, with 9 bases separating them. Per the germline V gene, CDR1 is SGHTA and CDR2 is FQGNSA. The chain's CDR3 is CASSPRNTDTQYF. CDR3 in DNA: TGTGCCAGCAGTCCGAGAAACACAGATACGCAGTATTTT.

The rearrangement uses TRBV5-4 and TRBJ2-5; possible D gene TRBD1, 6 bases. This CDR3 comprises 15 residues. V lost 0 bases, J lost 2 bases, and 11 bases lay in between. Germline lookup yields CDR1 SGHNT and CDR2 YYREEE (reference sequence). The CDR3 region is CASSLGAGEQETQYF. As DNA, the CDR3 is TGTGCCAGCAGCTTGGGGGCAGGGGAGCAAGAGACCCAGTACTTC. The full variable domain, its missing parts supplied by reference TRBV5-4 and TRBJ2-5, is ETGVTQSPTHLIKTRGQQVTLRCSSQSGHNTVSWYQQALGQGPQFIFQYYREEENGRGNFPPRFSGLQFPNYSSELNVNALELDDSALYLCASSLGAGEQETQYFGPGTRLLVL.

The chain employs TRBV4-2 and TRBJ2-7, with D possibly matching TRBD2 (7 bases). The V end was cut by 0 bases, the J end by 4 bases, with 22 bases between. The CDR3 length is 18 residues. CDR1 is LGHNA, CDR2 YNFKEQ, per germline. The CDR3 DNA reads as TGTGCCAGCAGCCAAGAGAGAGGGGGTAGCGGGTTATCATACGAGCAGTACTTC. Translated, it gives CASSQERGGSGLSYEQYF.

This sequence joins TRBV30 and TRBJ2-1; D is perhaps TRBD1 (6 bases). CDR1 and CDR2 (germline): GTSNPN, SVGIG (reference sequence). The V gene lost 4 bases and the J gene lost 12 bases, with 22 bases spanning the gap. CDR3 length: 14 amino acids. CDR3 loop: CAWIPFRLGAVQFF. The DNA for the CDR3 is TGTGCCTGGATTCCTTTCAGGCTGGGGGCTGTGCAGTTCTTC. Using reference TRBV30 and TRBJ2-1 for the parts outside the CDR3, the full variable domain is SQTIHQWPATLVQPVGSPLSLECTVEGTSNPNLYWYRQAAGRGLQLLFYSVGIGQISSEVPQNLSASRPQDRQFILSSKKLLLSDSGFYLCAWIPFRLGAVQFFGPGTRLTVL.

The V and J genes are TRBV7-8 and TRBJ2-1; 14 nucleotides align to TRBD2. Germline V gene lookup returns CDR1 SGHVS and CDR2 FQNEAQ. J lost 2 bases, V lost 5 bases, and 5 bases had no gene match. This CDR3 contains 17 residues. Here the CDR3 DNA reads TGTGCCAGCAGCGAAGGACTAGCGGGAGGTCCCTACAATGAGCAGTTCTTC. Its translation is CASSEGLAGGPYNEQFF.

This chain links TRBV30 with TRBJ2-1; D not certain. The CDR3 spans 11 residues. The germline V and J ends were trimmed by 5 bases and 8 bases, with 10 bases remaining between them. The germline V gene has CDR1 GTSNPN and CDR2 SVGIG (reference sequence). CDR3 residues: CAWGDLYEQFF. CDR3 nucleotide sequence: TGTGCCTGGGGAGATCTCTATGAGCAGTTCTTC.

The J gene is TRBJ1-3, the V gene TRBV7-9; 9 positions match TRBD1. Trimming at V came to 5 bases and at J to 0 bases, leaving 14 bases not matched to a gene. Germline loops: CDR1 SEHNR, CDR2 FQNEAQ (reference sequence). This CDR3 is built from 19 residues. The CDR3 bases are TGTGCCAGCAGCCCACCGGGACAGGGCTTTCCGAGCTCTGGAAACACCATATATTTT. Encoded protein: CASSPPGQGFPSSGNTIYF.